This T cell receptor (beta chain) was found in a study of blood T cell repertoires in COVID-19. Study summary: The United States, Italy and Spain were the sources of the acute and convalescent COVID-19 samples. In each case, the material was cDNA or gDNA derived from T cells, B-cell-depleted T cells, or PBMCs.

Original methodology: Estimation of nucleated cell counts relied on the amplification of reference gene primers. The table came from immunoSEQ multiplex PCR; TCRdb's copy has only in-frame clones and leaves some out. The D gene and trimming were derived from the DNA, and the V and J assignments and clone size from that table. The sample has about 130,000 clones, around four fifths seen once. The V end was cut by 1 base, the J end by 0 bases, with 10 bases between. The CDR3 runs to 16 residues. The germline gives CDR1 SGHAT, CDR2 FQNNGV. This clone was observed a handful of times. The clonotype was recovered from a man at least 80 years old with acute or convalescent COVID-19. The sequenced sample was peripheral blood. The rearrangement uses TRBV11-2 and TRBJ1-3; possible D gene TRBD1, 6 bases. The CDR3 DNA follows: TGTGCCAGCAGCTTAGTTCAGGGGCGCTCTGGAAACACCATATATTTT. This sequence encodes CASSLVQGRSGNTIYF.